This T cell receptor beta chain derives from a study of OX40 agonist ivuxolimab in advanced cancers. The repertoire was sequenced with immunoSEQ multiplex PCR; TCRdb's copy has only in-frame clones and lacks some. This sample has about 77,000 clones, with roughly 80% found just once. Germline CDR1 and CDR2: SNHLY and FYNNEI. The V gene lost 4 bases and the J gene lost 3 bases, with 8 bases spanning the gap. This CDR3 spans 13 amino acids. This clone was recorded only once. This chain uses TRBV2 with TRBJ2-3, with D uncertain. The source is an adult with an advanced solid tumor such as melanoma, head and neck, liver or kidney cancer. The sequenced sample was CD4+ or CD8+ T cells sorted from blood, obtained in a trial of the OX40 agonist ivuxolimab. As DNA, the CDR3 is TGTGCCAGCAGTGTTACAGCGACAGATACGCAGTATTTT. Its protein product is CASSVTATDTQYF.